These 21 T cell receptor beta chains originate from one sample sequenced in a study of PD-L1 blockade in urothelial cancer. The data were produced by immunoSEQ multiplex PCR, yet TCRdb's version contains in-frame clones alone and is incomplete. The repertoire holds about 84,000 clones, with 82% as singletons. The starting material was PBMCs, obtained around atezolizumab (anti-PD-L1) treatment. The receptor source for this set is a man in his sixties or seventies with urothelial cancer.

V usage is TRBV27 and J usage is TRBJ2-2; D possibly corresponds to TRBD1 (6 bases). There are 17 residues in the CDR3. Trimming cost V 5 bases and J 2 bases, with 18 bases left between them. From germline, CDR1 is MNHEY and CDR2 SMNVEV (reference sequence). CDR3 DNA sequence: TGTGCCAGCAGTCCTAGGGCTACAGGGTTAAACACCGGGGAGCTGTTTTTT. Amino acids: CASSPRATGLNTGELFF.

This clone has just one count. The rearrangement links TRBV7-9 to TRBJ1-2, with D hard to call. Germline CDR1 is SEHNR and CDR2 is FQNEAQ (reference sequence). The ends were cut back, 5 bases at V and 2 bases at J, with 6 bases in the middle. The CDR3 runs 12 residues. CDR3 sequence reads: CASSRGNYGYTF. CDR3 DNA: TGTGCCAGCAGCCGAGGGAACTATGGCTACACCTTC.

The chain joins TRBV21-1 to TRBJ1-2; the table's D call, TRBD1, has no DNA check behind it. TRBV21-1 is flagged as a pseudogene. CDR3 size: 13 residues. CDR3 region: CASARGADNGYTF. The CDR3 region has the DNA TGTGCCAGCGCCCGTGGGGCCGACAATGGCTACACCTTC.

The CDR3 spells CASSQLVRGEQYF. CDR3 in DNA: TGTGCCAGCAGCCAACTAGTACGCGGCGAGCAGTACTTC. V and J are TRBV7-2 and TRBJ2-7, with D tentatively TRBD2 (5 bases). V was clipped by 5 bases and J by 6 bases, with 14 bases between them. The length of the CDR3 is 13 residues. CDR1 SGHTA and CDR2 FQGNSA come from the germline V gene.

CDR3 DNA sequence: TGCGCCAGCAGCTTGGTTCAGGGAAGGGACACCGGGGAGCTGTTTTTT. This encodes CASSLVQGRDTGELFF. The rearrangement links TRBV5-1 to TRBJ2-2; D is possibly TRBD1 (5 bases). V was cut by 0 bases and J by 3 bases, with 12 bases left in between. The CDR3 covers 16 residues. Germline V gene data show CDR1 as SGHRS and CDR2 as YFSETQ. Based on the CDR3 plus reference TRBV5-1 and TRBJ2-2, the full variable domain is KAGVTQTPRYLIKTRGQQVTLSCSPISGHRSVSWYQQTPGQGLQFLFEYFSETQRNKGNFPGRFSGRQFSNSRSEMNVSTLELGDSALYLCASSLVQGRDTGELFFGEGSRLTVL.

The V and J genes are TRBV29-1 and TRBJ2-7; 9 nucleotides line up with TRBD2. Germline trimming cut 2 bases from V and 3 bases from J; bases unmatched to any gene: 5. There are 14 residues in the CDR3. Germline CDR1 reads SQVTM; CDR2 reads ANQGSEA. The CDR3 coding sequence is TGCAGCGTTGAAACTAGCGGGCTACTCTACGAGCAGTACTTC. Amino acid sequence: CSVETSGLLYEQYF.

The V and J genes are TRBV18 and TRBJ2-7, with TRBD2 matching over 10 bases. The CDR3 has 15 amino acids. The V and J ends lost 3 bases and 2 bases, in that order; junction bases with no gene match: 4. Germline CDR1 and CDR2: KGHSH and LQKENI. The chain's CDR3 is CASSPGLAVPYEQYF. In DNA, the CDR3 is TGTGCCAGCTCACCCGGACTAGCGGTACCCTACGAGCAGTACTTC. Filled out from reference TRBV18 and TRBJ2-7, the complete variable domain reads NAGVMQNPRHLVRRRGQEARLRCSPMKGHSHVYWYRQLPEEGLKFMVYLQKENIIDESGMPKERFSAEFPKEGPSILRIQQVVRGDSAAYFCASSPGLAVPYEQYFGPGTRLTVT.

The chain recombines TRBV5-4 with TRBJ1-4; D perhaps matches TRBD1 (5 bases). The V and J ends lost 3 bases and 2 bases respectively, with 11 bases between them. This CDR3 region has 15 residues. The V gene's germline CDR1 is SGHNT and CDR2 YYREEE (reference sequence). The CDR3 loop reads CASSSGGATNEKLFF. The CDR3 bases are TGTGCCAGCAGCTCTGGTGGGGCTACTAATGAAAAACTGTTTTTT.

The chain combines TRBV7-3 with TRBJ2-3; 9 bases match TRBD2. The CDR3 totals 14 residues. CDR1 and CDR2 (germline): SGHTA, FQGTGA. V gave up 6 bases and J gave up 5 bases; unmatched junction bases: 6. CDR3: CASSSNSGRDTQYF. The CDR3 DNA sequence: TGTGCCAGCAGTTCAAATAGCGGGAGAGATACGCAGTATTTT.

This chain uses TRBV12-5 with TRBJ2-5; TRBD2 matches at 11 bases. J gave up 0 bases and V 2 bases, and 11 bases lay outside the gene matches. Germline-derived CDR1 and CDR2 are LGHNT and FRNRAP. There are 19 residues in the CDR3. CDR3 nucleotide sequence: TGTGCTAGTGGTTTGTCGGGGGGACTAGCGGAGTACTACCAAGAGACCCAGTACTTC. Translation: CASGLSGGLAEYYQETQYF.

V gene TRBV19 combines with J gene TRBJ2-6; D uncertain. V lost 5 bases and J 2 bases, leaving 7 bases between the germline ends. Germline V gene lookup returns CDR1 LNHDA and CDR2 SQIVND (reference sequence). The CDR3 is 14 residues long. This chain's CDR3 is CASSPQAGANVLTF. As DNA, the CDR3 is TGTGCCAGTAGTCCCCAGGCTGGGGCCAACGTCCTGACTTTC.

This chain links TRBV27 with TRBJ2-3; D possibly corresponds to TRBD1 (7 bases). CDR1 and CDR2 (germline): MNHEY, SMNVEV (reference sequence). This CDR3 is 16 amino acids long. V was shortened by 5 bases and J by 5 bases, with 20 bases between the two germline ends. The CDR3 sequence is CASSLPDRDGGDTQYF. The DNA for the CDR3 is TGTGCCAGCAGTCTCCCCGACAGGGACGGGGGAGATACGCAGTATTTT.

J is TRBJ2-3 and V is TRBV4-2; 16 bases match TRBD2. The CDR3 runs to 18 residues. The V segment lost 2 bases and the J segment 10 bases; nucleotides outside the gene matches: 12. Germline lookup yields CDR1 LGHNA and CDR2 YNFKEQ. This CDR3 reads CASSQKPGTSGGADPQYF. As DNA, the CDR3 is TGTGCCAGCAGCCAAAAACCCGGGACTAGCGGGGGGGCGGACCCGCAGTATTTT.

This clone appeared a single time. The chain couples TRBV5-4 to TRBJ1-2; 11 bases match TRBD1. CDR3 length: 15 amino acids. With 0 bases clipped from V and 7 bases from J, the junction kept 5 bases outside the gene matches. CDR1 is SGHNT and CDR2 is YYREEE in the germline V gene (reference sequence). The CDR3: CASSLGTGGPSGYTF. In DNA, the CDR3 is TGTGCCAGCAGCTTGGGGACAGGGGGCCCTTCTGGCTACACCTTC.

This chain connects TRBV4-1 to TRBJ2-5; D unclear. V was trimmed by 5 bases and J by 5 bases, leaving 12 bases between them. This CDR3 contains 13 residues. The germline gives CDR1 MGHRA, CDR2 YSYEKL. The DNA of the CDR3 is TGCGCCAGCAGCTTAAATCCCAGGGAGACCCAGTACTTC. This gives the protein CASSLNPRETQYF.

This clone appeared once. The chain combines TRBV20-1 with TRBJ1-2; unclear D gene. The CDR3 covers 11 residues. V gave up 7 bases and J gave up 7 bases, with 13 bases separating them. The germline V gene has CDR1 DFQATT and CDR2 SNEGSKA (reference sequence). The CDR3 DNA follows: TGCAGTGTTGAGCTTACGGGTGGCTACACCTTC. This codes for CSVELTGGYTF.

This clone is a singleton in its sample. The chain recombines TRBV6-5 with TRBJ2-3, with 8 bases aligning to TRBD2. There are 14 residues in the CDR3. Germline V gives CDR1 MNHEY, CDR2 SVGAGI. The junction had 3 bases not matched to a gene; V was cut back by 6 bases and J by 1 base. This CDR3 reads CASRAGAGTDTQYF. In DNA, the CDR3 is TGTGCCAGCAGAGCGGGGGCCGGCACAGATACGCAGTATTTT.

The chain carries TRBV5-6 and TRBJ1-2, with 8 bases lining up with TRBD1. Germline trimming cut 3 bases from V and 6 bases from J; bases unmatched to any gene: 4. This CDR3 region has 13 residues. Germline V gives CDR1 SGHDT, CDR2 YYEEEE. The CDR3 spells CASSWDRNDGYTF. The CDR3 nucleotides read TGTGCCAGCAGCTGGGACAGGAATGATGGCTACACCTTC.

The genes are TRBV5-1 and TRBJ1-4; D unclear. The V gene's germline CDR1 is SGHRS and CDR2 YFSETQ. The CDR3 has 13 amino acids. Between the trimmed V and J ends, which lost 7 bases and 7 bases, there was a span of 14 bases. CDR3 bases: TGCGCCAGCCGGTCCTCGGGGAGTGAAAAACTGTTTTTT. Translated, it gives CASRSSGSEKLFF.

This clone has a single count. An end of the junction differs from the germline gene, which may be a read error. V usage is TRBV4-3 and J usage is TRBJ1-2; D gene ambiguous. Germline loops: CDR1 LGHNA, CDR2 YSLEER. The CDR3 runs to 13 residues. The CDR3 region has the DNA TGCGCCAGCAGCAAAGACACAAACTATGGCTACACCTTC. Translated: CASSKDTNYGYTF.

V is TRBV5-1 and J is TRBJ2-7; weak D call: TRBD1 (6 bases). This CDR3 spans 15 amino acids. The germline V gene has CDR1 SGHRS and CDR2 YFSETQ. V was clipped by 0 bases and J by 1 base, with 11 bases between them. Here the CDR3 reads CASSLGTVPSYEQYF. CDR3 sequence (DNA): TGCGCCAGCAGCTTGGGGACAGTTCCATCCTACGAGCAGTACTTC.